The source of this T cell receptor (beta chain) is a study of shared clonotypes between healthy human individuals. It was across several immunoSEQ plates that each subset's genomic DNA was evenly split. Clones were sequenced by immunoSEQ multiplex PCR, and TCRdb holds only the in-frame ones, with some missing. The sample includes some 2.4 million clones, under 95% of them seen just once. Comments on this clone: Its antigen is not known.

V lost 7 bases and J lost 5, with 17 bases in between. The CDR3 sequence is 14 residues long. The germline CDR1 and CDR2 sequences are MDHEN and SYDVKM. Study results and limitations: Only a few donors were included, so the genetic and exposure-history diversity represented was limited. Tissue TCR repertoires likely differ from these blood-only repertoires. The study found lower generation probabilities in non-shared clonotypes than in those shared by all four donors.

Sequencing used naive CD4+ T cells from PBMCs. Subset noted: CD45RA+ positively selected. This chain connects TRBV28 to TRBJ1-2, with D unresolved. This sequence originates from a man between 18 and 29 years old in good health. Some clones in this sample may be carry-over from other donors' samples. Here the CDR3 reads CASTVSPRSYGYTF. The CDR3 DNA sequence: TGTGCCAGCACAGTTTCCCCCAGGTCGTATGGCTACACCTTC.